Listed below are T cell receptor beta chains from one sample, sequenced in a study of blood T cell repertoires in COVID-19. Sequencing used immunoSEQ multiplex PCR; TCRdb keeps in-frame clones, though not all of them. The top ten hold approximately 6.9% of the sample, which has 150,000 to 200,000 clones, about 85% seen once. Sequencing was carried out using peripheral blood. Receptor source: a man aged 80 or over with COVID-19, enrolled during active disease. CDR3s include the opening cysteine and the closing phenylalanine or tryptophan. Fields, in order: V gene, CDR3 protein.

V: TRBV19; CDR3: CASSMGRAPPQPQHF
V: TRBV27; CDR3: CASSRQGLNTEAFF
V: TRBV14; CDR3: CASSLTSYEQYF
V: TRBV10-3; CDR3: CAMRRGAENIQYF
V: TRBV7-9; CDR3: CASPKNRDTDEGEAFF
V: TRBV2; CDR3: CASTLAGWDNEQFF
V: TRBV29-1; CDR3: CSVEGATNTEAFF
V: TRBV2; CDR3: CASSAQRTNEKLFF
V: TRBV24-1; CDR3: CATRAPQGKENSPLHF
V: TRBV19; CDR3: CASSLDRAGNEQFF
V: TRBV25-1; CDR3: CASSEFGTAIGGAFF